Shown below are 24 T cell receptor beta chains from a single sample sequenced in a study of T cells after yellow fever vaccination. In TCRdb, the 5' RACE reads were re-called with MiXCR into one record per CDR3 protein. The sample carries hundreds of thousands of distinct CDR3 sequences, 12% recorded once. The sequences come from PBMCs, collected on the day of the yellow fever booster vaccination. These receptors originate from a man aged 25 to 45 who received the YFV17D yellow fever vaccine.

The chain carries TRBV19 and TRBJ2-1; no definite D call. V lost 4 bases and J lost 5, with 12 bases in between. The CDR3 is 14 amino acids. Germline assignment: CDR1 LNHDA and CDR2 SQIVND (reference sequence). Here the CDR3 reads CASSTYAMDNEQFF. CDR3 DNA: TGTGCCAGTAGTACTTACGCTATGGACAATGAGCAGTTCTTC.

This clonotype was detected a few times. The rearrangement uses TRBV7-6 and TRBJ2-1, with 9 positions matching TRBD1. The CDR3 is 14 residues long. The V gene end was trimmed by 5 bases and the J gene end by 7 bases; junction bases not matched to a gene: 6. In germline, CDR1 is SGHVS, CDR2 FNYEAQ. CDR3 loop: CASSRQGGWNEQFF. The CDR3 bases are TGTGCCAGCAGCCGACAGGGGGGGTGGAATGAGCAGTTCTTC.

This clonotype appeared a few times. This sequence joins TRBV5-1 and TRBJ2-1, with D possibly called TRBD1 or TRBD2 (5 bases each). Looked up from germline, CDR1 is SGHRS and CDR2 is YFSETQ. Trimming cost V 1 base and J 5 bases, with 19 bases left between them. The CDR3 sequence is 17 residues long. CDR3 sequence reads: CASSLKAGDGANNEQFF. CDR3 coding DNA: TGCGCCAGCAGCTTGAAGGCCGGGGACGGAGCAAACAATGAGCAGTTCTTC.

The chain couples TRBV24-1 to TRBJ2-3, with 13 positions matching TRBD2. The CDR3 has 18 amino acids. Germline V gives CDR1 KGHDR, CDR2 SFDVKD. V was pared by 1 base and J by 3 bases, with 6 bases of the junction left unmatched. Written as DNA, the CDR3 is TGTGCCACCAGTGATTTACGGACTAGCGGGAGTCAGACAGATACGCAGTATTTT. This encodes CATSDLRTSGSQTDTQYF.

This clonotype was detected a few times. The chain employs TRBV7-8 and TRBJ2-7, with 10 bases aligning to TRBD1. The V gene's germline CDR1 is SGHVS and CDR2 FQNEAQ. Losses at the gene ends were 5 bases for V and 9 bases for J; bases not matched to a gene: 10. The CDR3 runs 14 residues. The CDR3 DNA is TGTGCCAGCAGCCGGTACGGGACAGGGGTCGGGCAGTACTTC. This sequence encodes CASSRYGTGVGQYF. Looking up the rest from reference TRBV7-8 and TRBJ2-7 gives the full variable domain: GAGVSQSPRYKVAKRGQDVALRCDPISGHVSLFWYQQALGQGPEFLTYFQNEAQLDKSGLPSDRFFAERPEGSVSTLKIQRTQQEDSAVYLCASSRYGTGVGQYFGPGTRLTVT.

The chain uses TRBV24-1 and TRBJ2-1; TRBD2 matches 16 bases. The CDR3 contains 18 residues. The junction had 6 bases not matched to a gene; V was cut back by 6 bases and J by 2 bases. The germline V gene has CDR1 KGHDR and CDR2 SFDVKD. The CDR3 sequence: CATSNPGLAGGAYNEQFF. The CDR3 region has the DNA TGTGCCACCAGTAATCCGGGACTAGCGGGAGGGGCCTACAATGAGCAGTTCTTC.

This clonotype has ten or more counts. This chain uses TRBV6-2 or TRBV6-3 with TRBJ1-5; 8 bases align to TRBD1. J lost 4 bases, V lost 8 bases, and 7 bases had no gene match. Germline assignment: CDR1 MNHEY and CDR2 SVGEGT. The CDR3 runs to 14 residues. This chain's CDR3 is CASSYGQGNQPQHF. In DNA form, the CDR3 reads TGTGCCAGCTCATACGGACAGGGAAATCAGCCCCAGCATTTT.

The V gene is TRBV30, the J gene TRBJ2-7; no definite D call. The CDR3 covers 10 residues. CDR1 is GTSNPN, CDR2 SVGIG, per germline (reference sequence). Trimming left V 2 bases short and J 3 bases short, with 2 bases between. CDR3 in amino acids: CAWSRYEQYF. The CDR3 DNA follows: TGTGCCTGGAGTCGCTACGAGCAGTACTTC.

In this sample, this clonotype turned up a few times. V usage is TRBV7-2 and J usage is TRBJ2-2; TRBD2 agrees at 10 bases. Germline values: CDR1 SGHTA, CDR2 FQGNSA. This CDR3 has 16 amino acids. V lost 5 bases and J lost 5; bases outside the gene matches: 8. DNA for the CDR3: TGTGCCAGCAGCATAGAAGCGGGAGGGTCTACCGGGGAGCTGTTTTTT. It codes for CASSIEAGGSTGELFF. The complete variable domain, with remaining parts taken from reference TRBV7-2 and TRBJ2-2, reads GAGVSQSPSNKVTEKGKDVELRCDPISGHTALYWYRQSLGQGLEFLIYFQGNSAPDKSGLPSDRFSAERTGGSVSTLTIQRTQQEDSAVYLCASSIEAGGSTGELFFGEGSRLTVL.

The sample holds many counts of this clonotype. V is TRBV12-3 or TRBV12-4 and J is TRBJ2-1, with D possibly TRBD1 on 6 matching bases. The ends were cut back, 8 bases at V and 5 bases at J, with 19 bases in the middle. The CDR3 runs to 15 residues. CDR3 protein: CASLARGSGHNEQFF. CDR3 bases: TGTGCCAGCCTCGCAAGGGGGAGTGGCCACAATGAGCAGTTCTTC.

This clonotype appeared a few times. The rearrangement links TRBV7-8 to TRBJ2-7; 9 nucleotides match TRBD1. The CDR3 has 15 amino acids. Trimming cost V 4 bases and J 4 bases; bases outside gene matches: 8. The germline gives CDR1 SGHVS, CDR2 FQNEAQ. The chain's CDR3 is CASSSGQGGIYEQYF. The CDR3, as DNA: TGTGCCAGCAGCTCGGGACAGGGTGGAATTTACGAGCAGTACTTC. The full variable domain, with the rest looked up from reference TRBV7-8 and TRBJ2-7, is GAGVSQSPRYKVAKRGQDVALRCDPISGHVSLFWYQQALGQGPEFLTYFQNEAQLDKSGLPSDRFFAERPEGSVSTLKIQRTQQEDSAVYLCASSSGQGGIYEQYFGPGTRLTVT.

The rearrangement uses TRBV20-1 and TRBJ2-7; 8 bases align to TRBD2. Germline V gene sequence: CDR1 DFQATT, CDR2 SNEGSKA (reference sequence). This CDR3 contains 16 residues. The trim removed 2 bases at V and 2 bases at J, leaving 11 bases unmatched. CDR3 protein: CSARYPSGGGTYEQYF. The CDR3 DNA is TGCAGTGCTAGATACCCGAGCGGGGGAGGGACCTACGAGCAGTACTTC.

This clonotype was observed a handful of times. CDR3 nucleotide sequence: TGCAGTGCTAGCATCCGGGAGGGCACAGATACGCAGTATTTT. This gives the protein CSASIREGTDTQYF. The chain carries TRBV20-1 and TRBJ2-3; 7 bases agree with TRBD2. The CDR3 spans 14 residues. V was clipped by 3 bases and J by 1 base; unmatched bases: 4. Germline values: CDR1 DFQATT, CDR2 SNEGSKA (reference sequence).

In the case of this clonotype: A junction end diverges from the germline sequence, so it may reflect a read error. The chain combines TRBV20-1 with TRBJ2-7; D unresolved. Per the germline V gene, CDR1 is DFQATT and CDR2 is SNEGSKA (reference sequence). The CDR3 has 16 residues. Here the CDR3 DNA reads TGCTGTGCTAGAGATTCCCTAGGCACGACACTCTACGAGCAGTACTTC. It codes for CCARDSLGTTLYEQYF.

V and J are TRBV23-1 and TRBJ2-7, with a weak D call TRBD1 (6 bases). TRBV23-1 is reported as an ORF; its role is uncertain. The CDR3 runs 14 residues. Trimming took 4 bases from V and 2 from J, leaving 12 bases between them. CDR3 sequence: CASSRGTKAYEQYF. The CDR3 DNA reads as TGCGCCAGCAGTCGTGGGACAAAAGCCTACGAGCAGTACTTC.

The chain couples TRBV7-2 to TRBJ2-5; 11 bases match TRBD2. V was pared by 5 bases and J by 4 bases, with 6 bases of the junction left unmatched. The V gene's germline CDR1 is SGHTA and CDR2 FQGNSA. The CDR3 runs to 15 residues. In DNA, the CDR3 is TGTGCCAGCAGCCAGACTAGCGGGATGGGAGAGACCCAGTACTTC. Protein sequence: CASSQTSGMGETQYF.

This clonotype was picked up many times. V usage is TRBV5-1 and J usage is TRBJ2-5; 7 nucleotides agree with TRBD1. The V gene's germline CDR1 is SGHRS and CDR2 YFSETQ. V lost 4 bases and J lost 2; bases outside the gene matches: 5. The CDR3 sequence is 14 residues long. CDR3 protein: CASSKGTAQETQYF. In nucleotides, the CDR3 is TGCGCCAGCAGCAAAGGGACAGCACAAGAGACCCAGTACTTC.

This clonotype was recorded many times. The chain employs TRBV7-9 and TRBJ1-1; D is undetermined. The length of the CDR3 is 13 residues. Per the germline V gene, CDR1 is SEHNR and CDR2 is FQNEAQ (reference sequence). The V gene lost 4 bases and the J gene lost 7 bases, with 13 bases spanning the gap. CDR3 amino acids: CASSSLSRNEAFF. CDR3 nucleotide sequence: TGTGCCAGCAGCTCCTTGAGTAGAAATGAAGCTTTCTTT. Combining the CDR3 with reference TRBV7-9 and TRBJ1-1 gives the whole variable domain DTGVSQNPRHKITKRGQNVTFRCDPISEHNRLYWYRQTLGQGPEFLTYFQNEAQLEKSRLLSDRFSAERPKGSFSTLEIQRTEQGDSAMYLCASSSLSRNEAFFGQGTRLTVV.

The rearrangement links TRBV5-1 to TRBJ2-1, with D possibly matching TRBD2 (6 bases). V was clipped by 4 bases and J by 5 bases, with 16 bases between them. The CDR3 length is 15 residues. The germline V gene has CDR1 SGHRS and CDR2 YFSETQ. The CDR3 DNA follows: TGCGCCAGCAGCCCTCTTTGGTGGGAGGACAATGAGCAGTTCTTC. Translated, it gives CASSPLWWEDNEQFF.

This clonotype was recorded at least ten times. V usage is TRBV5-1 and J usage is TRBJ1-1, with D possibly matching TRBD1 (5 bases). The germline V and J ends were trimmed by 2 bases and 3 bases, with 14 bases remaining between them. CDR3 length: 15 amino acids. Per the germline V gene, CDR1 is SGHRS and CDR2 is YFSETQ. The CDR3 region has the DNA TGCGCCAGCAGCTTTTCCCTTGGGACCCACACTGAAGCTTTCTTT. It specifies CASSFSLGTHTEAFF.

The chain is built from TRBV27 and TRBJ2-7; TRBD1 aligns across 11 bases. The germline gives CDR1 MNHEY, CDR2 SMNVEV (reference sequence). V dropped 7 bases and J dropped 7; count of bases not matched to a gene: 9. This CDR3 has 14 amino acids. The CDR3 coding sequence is TGTGCCAGCATACGGACAGGGGGCCTAAAAGAGCAGTACTTC. As protein: CASIRTGGLKEQYF.

This clonotype has just a few counts. This chain uses TRBV14 with TRBJ1-1; no clear D gene. CDR3 length: 16 residues. Germline CDR1 SGHDN, CDR2 FVKESK. V was trimmed by 3 bases and J by 1 base, leaving 15 bases between them. The CDR3 DNA sequence: TGTGCCAGCAGCCATTATGGAAGACCCAGGAACACTGAAGCTTTCTTT. Translation: CASSHYGRPRNTEAFF.

This clonotype was counted only a few times. The genes are TRBV7-9 and TRBJ2-5; D uncertain. V dropped 5 bases and J dropped 1 base, with 14 bases sitting between them. The CDR3 extends over 15 amino acids. The germline CDR1 and CDR2 sequences are SEHNR and FQNEAQ (reference sequence). CDR3 DNA sequence: TGTGCCAGCAGCCGTCTGGCGGACCCCCAAGAGACCCAGTACTTC. Translation gives CASSRLADPQETQYF.

This clonotype was observed a few times. The CDR3 DNA follows: TGTGCCAGCTCACTTTCTTATGGATGGAGCGGGAGAGACCAAGAGACCCAGTACTTC. Protein sequence: CASSLSYGWSGRDQETQYF. The chain combines TRBV18 with TRBJ2-5; 8 bases are a match to TRBD2. Unmatched junction bases numbered 16, after V lost 4 bases and J lost 0 bases. This CDR3 region has 19 residues. The germline V gene has CDR1 KGHSH and CDR2 LQKENI.